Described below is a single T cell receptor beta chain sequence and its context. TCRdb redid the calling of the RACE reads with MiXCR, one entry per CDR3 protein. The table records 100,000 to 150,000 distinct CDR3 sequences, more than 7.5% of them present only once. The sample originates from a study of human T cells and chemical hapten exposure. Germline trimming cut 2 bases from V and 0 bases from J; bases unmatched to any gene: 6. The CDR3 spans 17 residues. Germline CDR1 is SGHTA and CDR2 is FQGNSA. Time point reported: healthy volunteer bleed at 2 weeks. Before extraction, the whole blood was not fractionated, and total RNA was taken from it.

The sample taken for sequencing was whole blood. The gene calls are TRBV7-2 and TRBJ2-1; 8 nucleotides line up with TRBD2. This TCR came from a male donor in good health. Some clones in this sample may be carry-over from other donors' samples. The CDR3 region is CASSLFSGASSYNEQFF. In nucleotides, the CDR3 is TGTGCCAGCAGCTTATTTAGCGGGGCTAGCTCCTACAATGAGCAGTTCTTC. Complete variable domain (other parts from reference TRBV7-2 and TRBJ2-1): GAGVSQSPSNKVTEKGKDVELRCDPISGHTALYWYRQSLGQGLEFLIYFQGNSAPDKSGLPSDRFSAERTGGSVSTLTIQRTQQEDSAVYLCASSLFSGASSYNEQFFGPGTRLTVL.